This T cell receptor beta chain was observed in a study of beta chain features in type 1 diabetes. Across the whole study: Examined across all samples were around 110 million sorted cells. Study results and limitations: Shorter TCRB CDR3s, moderately but significantly so, were found in Type 1 diabetes patients in all four CD4+ subsets. VDJ junctions sequenced from type 1 diabetes patients showed fewer insertions and more deletions. Short templates might get an advantage during PCR, and this would be equal in patients and controls.

Remarks on this clone: Its matching antigen is unknown.

Expressed TCRB transcripts were sequenced, since all the RNA that had been isolated was reverse transcribed. Assay used: immunoSEQ multiplex PCR; TCRdb lists only in-frame clones, some missing. The data hold about 140,000 clones, with 9.5% to 10% observed a single time. Germline V gives CDR1 SGHTS, CDR2 YDEGEE. Trimming took off 4 bases at V and 1 base at J, with 8 bases between the two ends. This CDR3 has 13 residues. The chain is built from TRBV5-8 and TRBJ2-5; D is possibly TRBD1 (5 bases). The specimen sequenced was central memory CD4+ T cells from blood. The TCR sequence derives from a woman aged 35 to 49 in good health. DNA of the CDR3: TGTGCCAGCAGCCCCGACAGCCAAGAGACCCAGTACTTC. This codes for CASSPDSQETQYF.